The source of this T cell receptor (beta chain) is a study of shared clonotypes between healthy human individuals. A few counts support this clone. Sequencing used immunoSEQ multiplex PCR; TCRdb keeps in-frame clones, though not all of them. Among more than 550,000 clones, 72% were seen once, and the ten largest hold 1.8%. Germline CDR1 SEHNR, CDR2 FQNEAQ (reference sequence). The CDR3 loop spans 16 amino acids. V gave up 1 base and J gave up 8 bases, with 17 bases separating them. V gene TRBV7-9 combines with J gene TRBJ1-4; D possibly corresponds to TRBD1 (5 bases). The sample taken for sequencing was memory CD4+ T cells sorted from blood. As to subset: CD45RA-negative fraction. The sequence came from a woman aged 25 to 39 in good health. The CDR3: CASSLERGTGREKLFF. In nucleotides, the CDR3 is TGTGCCAGCAGCTTAGAGAGGGGAACGGGTCGCGAAAAACTGTTTTTT.